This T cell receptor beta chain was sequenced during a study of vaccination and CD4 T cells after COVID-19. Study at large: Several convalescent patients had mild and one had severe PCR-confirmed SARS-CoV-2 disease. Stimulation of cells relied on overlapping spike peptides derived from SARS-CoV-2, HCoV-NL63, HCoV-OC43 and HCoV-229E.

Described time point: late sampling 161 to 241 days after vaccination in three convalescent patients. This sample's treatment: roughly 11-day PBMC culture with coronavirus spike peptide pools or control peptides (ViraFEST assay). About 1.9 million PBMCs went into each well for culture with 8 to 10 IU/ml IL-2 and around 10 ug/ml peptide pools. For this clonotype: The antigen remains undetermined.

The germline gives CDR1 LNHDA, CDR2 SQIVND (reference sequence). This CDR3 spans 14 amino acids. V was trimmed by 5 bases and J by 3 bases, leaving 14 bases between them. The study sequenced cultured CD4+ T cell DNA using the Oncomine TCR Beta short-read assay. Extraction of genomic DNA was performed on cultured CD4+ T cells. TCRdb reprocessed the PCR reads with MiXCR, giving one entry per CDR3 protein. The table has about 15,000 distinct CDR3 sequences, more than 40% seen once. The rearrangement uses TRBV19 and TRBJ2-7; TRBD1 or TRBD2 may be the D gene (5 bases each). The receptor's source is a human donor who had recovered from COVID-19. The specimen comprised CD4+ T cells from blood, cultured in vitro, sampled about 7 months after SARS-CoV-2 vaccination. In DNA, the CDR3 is TGTGCCAGTAGTGAGGCAGGGAGTATCTACGAGCAGTACTTC. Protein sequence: CASSEAGSIYEQYF.